What follows describes a single T cell receptor (beta chain). The antigen is undetermined. This specimen comes from a study of high-grade serous ovarian cancer treatment subgroups. The tumor samples were collected prior to definitive surgery or chemotherapy. Study observations and caveats: CDR1 and CDR2 were left unanalyzed; analyses focused on CDR3.

This CDR3 has 11 residues. The germline V gene has CDR1 SGHAT and CDR2 FQNNGV. Deletions cut 10 bases from V and 8 bases from J, with 13 bases between. Profiled with immunoSEQ multiplex PCR; TCRdb holds only in-frame clones, not every one. The table records thousands of clones, 60% to 80% of them present only once. V is TRBV11-2 and J is TRBJ2-3; D perhaps matches TRBD2 (6 bases). The sequence was obtained from a human donor with high-grade serous ovarian cancer. The specimen was tumor tissue. For the CDR3, the DNA is TGTGCCATCACACCGGGAGTTACGCAGTATTTT. Residues: CAITPGVTQYF.